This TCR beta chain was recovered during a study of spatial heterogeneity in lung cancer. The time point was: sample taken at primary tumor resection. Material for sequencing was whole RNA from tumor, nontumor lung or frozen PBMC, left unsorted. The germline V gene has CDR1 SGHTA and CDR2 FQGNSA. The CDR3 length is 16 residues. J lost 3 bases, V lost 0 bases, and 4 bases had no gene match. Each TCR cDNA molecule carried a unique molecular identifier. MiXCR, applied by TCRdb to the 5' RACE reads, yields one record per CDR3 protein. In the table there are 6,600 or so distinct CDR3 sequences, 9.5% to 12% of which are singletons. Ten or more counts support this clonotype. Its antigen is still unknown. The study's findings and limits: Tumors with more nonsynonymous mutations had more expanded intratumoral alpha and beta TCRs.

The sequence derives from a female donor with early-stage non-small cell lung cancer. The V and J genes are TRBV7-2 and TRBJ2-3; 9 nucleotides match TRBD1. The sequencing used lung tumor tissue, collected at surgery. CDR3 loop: CASSLAGTGWTDTQYF. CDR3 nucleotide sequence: TGTGCCAGCAGCTTAGCGGGGACAGGGTGGACAGATACGCAGTATTTT.